This TCR beta chain was recorded in a study of T cell repertoires in cytomegalovirus infection. Study-level information: From public TCR beta signatures came an indication of both CMV infection and matching HLA type. Study observations and caveats: What dominated the ex vivo response were HLA-C-restricted CMV-specific TCR beta clonotypes. Cumulative public TCR beta family frequency identified CMV carriers with the relevant HLA.

This clonotype was detected only once. Its specificity is not known. Germline and junction disagree at one end, which may indicate a read error. From the reads, TCRdb called clonotypes with MiXCR, one entry per CDR3 protein. The repertoire consists of some 600,000 distinct CDR3 sequences, with roughly 24% occurring once and the leading ten covering less than 9.5%. The CDR3 loop spans 17 amino acids. Germline values: CDR1 SGHVT, CDR2 SQSDAQ. The V and J genes are TRBV7-4 and TRBJ1-1; no definite D call. The source of this sequence is a human donor in good health (CMV status not recorded). Some clones in this sample may be carry-over from other donors' samples. Source material: CD8+ T cells from PBMCs. This CDR3 is CVSSGEKGYSRNTEAFF. CDR3 coding DNA: TGTGTCAGCAGCGGAGAAAAGGGTTATTCAAGGAACACTGAAGCTTTCTTT.